This T cell receptor (beta chain) was retrieved from a study of Graves' ophthalmopathy and Graves' hyperthyroidism. Study details: Blood was drawn at initial diagnosis, before any treatment. General study findings and limits: Its predictions of ophthalmopathy progression gave the model over 70% sensitivity and 72% to 75% specificity.

This clonotype was picked up many times. Its antigen is as yet unknown. Amplified material comprised TCR beta CDR3 regions derived from RNA transcripts. The library came from an HTBI-primed first-round RT-PCR and a second-round multiplex PCR. MiXCR, applied by TCRdb to the multiplex PCR reads, yields one record per CDR3 protein. The data hold roughly 300,000 distinct CDR3 sequences, with roughly 16% observed a single time. The diagnosis combined clinical symptoms, thyroxine, TRAb, thyroid ultrasound and orbital computed tomography scans. The ends were cut back, 1 base at V and 9 bases at J, with 12 bases in the middle. The CDR3 contains 12 residues. Germline loops: CDR1 GTSNPN, CDR2 SVGIG (reference sequence).

The TCR was taken from an adult man with Graves' ophthalmopathy. What was sequenced was peripheral blood. The chain is built from TRBV30 and TRBJ1-2; no reliable D call. CDR3 loop: CAWSGAHSRYTF. As DNA, the CDR3 is TGTGCCTGGAGTGGGGCCCATAGCCGCTACACCTTC.